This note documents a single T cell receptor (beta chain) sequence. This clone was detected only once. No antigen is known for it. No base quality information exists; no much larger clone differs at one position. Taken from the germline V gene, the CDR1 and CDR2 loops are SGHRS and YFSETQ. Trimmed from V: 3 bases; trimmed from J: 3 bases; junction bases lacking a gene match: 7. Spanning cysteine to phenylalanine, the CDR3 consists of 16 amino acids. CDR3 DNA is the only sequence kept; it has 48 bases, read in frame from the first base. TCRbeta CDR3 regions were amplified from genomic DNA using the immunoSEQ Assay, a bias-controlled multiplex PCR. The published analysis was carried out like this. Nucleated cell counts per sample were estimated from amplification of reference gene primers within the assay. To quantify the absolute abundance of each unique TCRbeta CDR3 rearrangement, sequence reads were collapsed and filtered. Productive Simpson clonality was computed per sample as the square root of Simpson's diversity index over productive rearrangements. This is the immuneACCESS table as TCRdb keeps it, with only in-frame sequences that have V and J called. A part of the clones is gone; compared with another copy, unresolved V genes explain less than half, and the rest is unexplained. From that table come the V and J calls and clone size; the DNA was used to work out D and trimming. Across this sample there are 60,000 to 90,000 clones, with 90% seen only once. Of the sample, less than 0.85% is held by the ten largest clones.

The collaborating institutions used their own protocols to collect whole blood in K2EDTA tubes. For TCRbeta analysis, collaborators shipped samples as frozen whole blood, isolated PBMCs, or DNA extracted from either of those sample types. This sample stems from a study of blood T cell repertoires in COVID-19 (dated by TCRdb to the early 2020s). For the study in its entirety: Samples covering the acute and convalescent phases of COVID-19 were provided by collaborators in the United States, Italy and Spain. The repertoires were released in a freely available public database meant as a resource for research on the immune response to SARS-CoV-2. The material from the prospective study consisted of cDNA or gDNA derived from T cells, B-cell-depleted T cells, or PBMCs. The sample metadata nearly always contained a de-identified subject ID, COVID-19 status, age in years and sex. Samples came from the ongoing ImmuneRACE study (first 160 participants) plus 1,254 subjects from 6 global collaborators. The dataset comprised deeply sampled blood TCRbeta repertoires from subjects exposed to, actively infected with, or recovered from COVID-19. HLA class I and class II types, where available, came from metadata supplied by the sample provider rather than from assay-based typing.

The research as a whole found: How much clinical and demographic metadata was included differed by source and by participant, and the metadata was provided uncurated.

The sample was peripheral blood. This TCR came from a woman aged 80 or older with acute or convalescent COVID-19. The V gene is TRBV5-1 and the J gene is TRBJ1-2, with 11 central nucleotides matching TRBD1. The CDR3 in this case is CASSYAGTGGDYGYTF. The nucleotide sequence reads TGCGCCAGCAGCTACGCCGGGACAGGGGGGGACTATGGCTACACCTTC.